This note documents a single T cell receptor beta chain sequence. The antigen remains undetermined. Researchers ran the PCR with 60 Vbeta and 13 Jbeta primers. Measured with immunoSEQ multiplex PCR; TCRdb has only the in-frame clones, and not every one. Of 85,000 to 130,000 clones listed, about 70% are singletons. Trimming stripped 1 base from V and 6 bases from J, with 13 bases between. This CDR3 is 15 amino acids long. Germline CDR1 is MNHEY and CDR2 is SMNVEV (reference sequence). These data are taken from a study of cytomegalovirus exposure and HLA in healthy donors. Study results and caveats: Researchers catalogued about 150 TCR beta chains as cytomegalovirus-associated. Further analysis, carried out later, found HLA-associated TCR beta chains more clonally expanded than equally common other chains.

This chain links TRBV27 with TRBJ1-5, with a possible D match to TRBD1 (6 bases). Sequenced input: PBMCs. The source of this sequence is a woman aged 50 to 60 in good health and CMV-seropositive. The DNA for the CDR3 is TGTGCCAGCAGTTTATTGCGGGGGCGAGGTCAGCCCCAGCATTTT. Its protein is CASSLLRGRGQPQHF.